These T cell receptor beta chains were read from a single sample in a study of blood T cells in healthy people across ages. Via MiXCR, TCRdb re-called the 5' RACE reads, giving one row per CDR3 protein. The table records fewer than 700,000 distinct CDR3 sequences, around 50% of them present only once. Sequencing was carried out using blood. These receptors were taken from an elderly man in good health. CDR3s include the opening cysteine and the closing phenylalanine or tryptophan. The D gene is left open where the match is weak. Clone size is stated in some rows and not others, as once, few, many or a class when expanded.

TRBV20-1	.	TRBJ2-4	.	CSAPKNIQYF	TGCAGTGCCCCGAAAAACATTCAGTACTTC
TRBV7-9	.	TRBJ2-5	.	CASSLVVLETQYF	TGTGCCAGCAGCTTAGTGGTCTTAGAGACCCAGTACTTC
TRBV28	.	TRBJ1-4	TRBD1	CASSVDRVNEKLFF	TGTGCCAGCAGTGTCGACAGGGTAAATGAAAAACTGTTTTTT
TRBV4-1	.	TRBJ2-3	TRBD2	CASRLLGLATDTQYF	TGCGCCAGCAGGTTATTGGGACTAGCGACAGATACGCAGTATTTT
TRBV4-1	.	TRBJ2-5	TRBD2	CASSQRTSGDREETQYF	TGCGCCAGCAGCCAGCGGACTAGCGGGGATCGGGAGGAGACCCAGTACTTC
TRBV27	few	TRBJ2-1	TRBD2	CASSGRASGGNYLYNEQFF	TGTGCCAGCAGTGGCCGGGCTAGCGGGGGAAATTACCTCTACAATGAGCAGTTCTTC
TRBV2	.	TRBJ1-1	.	CASSEDDVNTEAFF	TGTGCCAGCAGTGAAGACGACGTGAACACTGAAGCTTTCTTT
TRBV6-5	few	TRBJ1-1	.	CASSDSRNTEAFF	TGTGCCAGCAGTGATAGCCGCAACACTGAAGCTTTCTTT
TRBV20-1	once	TRBJ1-2	TRBD1	CSDLDRGRRYGYTF	TGCAGTGACCTCGACAGGGGGCGCCGCTATGGCTACACCTTC
TRBV6-5	few	TRBJ2-3	.	CASSYWRGNTDTQYF	TGTGCCAGCAGTTACTGGAGGGGAAACACAGATACGCAGTATTTT